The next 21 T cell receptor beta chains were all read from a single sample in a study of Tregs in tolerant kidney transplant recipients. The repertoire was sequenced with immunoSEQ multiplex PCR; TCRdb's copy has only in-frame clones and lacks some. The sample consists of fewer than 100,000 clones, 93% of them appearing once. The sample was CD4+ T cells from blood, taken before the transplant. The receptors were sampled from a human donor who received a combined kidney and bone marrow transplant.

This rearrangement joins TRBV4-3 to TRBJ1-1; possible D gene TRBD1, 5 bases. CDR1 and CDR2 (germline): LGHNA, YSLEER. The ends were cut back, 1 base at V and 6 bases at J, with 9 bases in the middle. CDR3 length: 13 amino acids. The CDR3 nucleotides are TGCGCCAGCAGCCAAGGGTGGGGCGCTGAAGCTTTCTTT. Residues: CASSQGWGAEAFF.

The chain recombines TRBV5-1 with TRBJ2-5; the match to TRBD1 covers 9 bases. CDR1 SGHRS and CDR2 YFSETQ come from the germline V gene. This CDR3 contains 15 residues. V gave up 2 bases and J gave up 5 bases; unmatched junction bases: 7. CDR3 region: CASSFMTGGAETQYF. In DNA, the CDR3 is TGCGCCAGCAGCTTCATGACAGGGGGGGCGGAGACCCAGTACTTC.

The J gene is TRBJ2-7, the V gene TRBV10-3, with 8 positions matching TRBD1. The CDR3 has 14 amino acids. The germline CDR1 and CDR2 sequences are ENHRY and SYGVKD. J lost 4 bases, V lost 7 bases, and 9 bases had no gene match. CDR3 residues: CAITARDRLYEQYF. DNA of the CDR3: TGTGCCATCACCGCCCGGGACAGGCTTTACGAGCAGTACTTC.

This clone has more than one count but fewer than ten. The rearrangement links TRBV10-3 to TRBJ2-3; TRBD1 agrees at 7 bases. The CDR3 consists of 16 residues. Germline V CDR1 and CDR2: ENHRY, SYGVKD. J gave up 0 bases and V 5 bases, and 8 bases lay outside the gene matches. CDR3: CAISSQGYPSTDTQYF. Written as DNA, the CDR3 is TGTGCCATCAGTTCACAGGGGTACCCAAGCACAGATACGCAGTATTTT.

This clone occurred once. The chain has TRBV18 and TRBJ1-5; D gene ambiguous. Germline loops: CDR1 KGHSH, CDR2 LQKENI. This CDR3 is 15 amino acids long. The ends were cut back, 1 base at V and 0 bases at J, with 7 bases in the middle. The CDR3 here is CASSPQEHSNQPQHF. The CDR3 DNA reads TGTGCCAGCTCACCACAAGAGCATAGCAATCAGCCCCAGCATTTT.

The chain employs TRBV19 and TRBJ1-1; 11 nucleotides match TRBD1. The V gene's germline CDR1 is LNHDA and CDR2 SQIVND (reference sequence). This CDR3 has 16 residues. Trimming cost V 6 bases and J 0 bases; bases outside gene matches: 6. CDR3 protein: CASRGQGVMVNTEAFF. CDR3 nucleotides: TGTGCCAGTAGGGGACAGGGGGTGATGGTGAACACTGAAGCTTTCTTT.

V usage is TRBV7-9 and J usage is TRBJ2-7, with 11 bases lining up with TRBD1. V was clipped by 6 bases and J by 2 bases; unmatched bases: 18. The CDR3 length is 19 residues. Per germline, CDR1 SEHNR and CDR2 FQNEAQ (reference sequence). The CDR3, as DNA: TGTGCCAGCAGTCAAACGGGACAGGGGGTTTTAGAGTGGACCTACGAGCAGTACTTC. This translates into CASSQTGQGVLEWTYEQYF.

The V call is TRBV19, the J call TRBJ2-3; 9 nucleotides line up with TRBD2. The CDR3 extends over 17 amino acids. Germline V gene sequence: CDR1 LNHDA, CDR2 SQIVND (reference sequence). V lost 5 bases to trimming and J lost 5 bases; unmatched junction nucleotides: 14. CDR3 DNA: TGTGCCAGTAGTCCCGGGGAGAGGAGCGGGGGGTTAGATACGCAGTATTTT. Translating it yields CASSPGERSGGLDTQYF.

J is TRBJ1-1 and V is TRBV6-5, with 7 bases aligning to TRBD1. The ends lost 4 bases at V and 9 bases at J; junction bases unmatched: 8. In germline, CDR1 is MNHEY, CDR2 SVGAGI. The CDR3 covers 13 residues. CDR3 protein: CASSLRQGVQAFF. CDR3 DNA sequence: TGTGCCAGCAGTTTAAGACAGGGTGTTCAAGCTTTCTTT.

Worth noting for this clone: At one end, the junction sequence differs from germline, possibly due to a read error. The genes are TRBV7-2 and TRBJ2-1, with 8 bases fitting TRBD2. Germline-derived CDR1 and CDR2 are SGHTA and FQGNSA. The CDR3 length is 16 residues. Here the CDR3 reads CASSIAGTSSYNEQFF. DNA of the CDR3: TGTGCCAGCAGCATAGCGGGGACAAGCTCCTACAATGAGCAGTTCTTC.

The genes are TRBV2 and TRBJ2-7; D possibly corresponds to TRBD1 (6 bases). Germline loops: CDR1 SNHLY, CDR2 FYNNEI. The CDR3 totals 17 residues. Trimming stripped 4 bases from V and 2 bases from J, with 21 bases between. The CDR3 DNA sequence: TGTGCCAGCAGTGGCCGGGCCGGGACACCTCGTCCCTACGAGCAGTACTTC. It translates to CASSGRAGTPRPYEQYF.

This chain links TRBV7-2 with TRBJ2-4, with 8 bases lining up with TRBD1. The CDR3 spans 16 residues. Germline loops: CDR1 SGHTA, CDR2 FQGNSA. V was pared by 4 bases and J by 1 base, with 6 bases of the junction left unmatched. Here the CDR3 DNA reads TGTGCCAGCAGCTCACAGGGGGTATTGGCCAAAAACATTCAGTACTTC. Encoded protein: CASSSQGVLAKNIQYF.

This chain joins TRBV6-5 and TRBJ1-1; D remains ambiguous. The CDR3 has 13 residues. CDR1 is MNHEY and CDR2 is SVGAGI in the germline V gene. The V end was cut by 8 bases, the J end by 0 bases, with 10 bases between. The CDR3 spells CASLSQLNTEAFF. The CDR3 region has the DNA TGTGCCAGCCTGTCTCAGTTGAACACTGAAGCTTTCTTT.

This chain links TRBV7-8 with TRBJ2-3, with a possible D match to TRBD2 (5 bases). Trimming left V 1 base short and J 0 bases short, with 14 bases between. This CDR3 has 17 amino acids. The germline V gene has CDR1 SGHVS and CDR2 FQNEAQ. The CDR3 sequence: CASSLGSSGTSTDTQYF. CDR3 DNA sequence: TGTGCCAGCAGCTTAGGATCGTCGGGAACTAGCACAGATACGCAGTATTTT.

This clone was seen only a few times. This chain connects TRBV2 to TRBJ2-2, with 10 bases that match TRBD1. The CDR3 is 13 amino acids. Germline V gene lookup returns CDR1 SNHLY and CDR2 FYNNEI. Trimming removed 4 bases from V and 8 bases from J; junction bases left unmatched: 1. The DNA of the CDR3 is TGTGCCAGCAGTGGACAGGGGGCAGGGGAGCTGTTTTTT. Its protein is CASSGQGAGELFF.

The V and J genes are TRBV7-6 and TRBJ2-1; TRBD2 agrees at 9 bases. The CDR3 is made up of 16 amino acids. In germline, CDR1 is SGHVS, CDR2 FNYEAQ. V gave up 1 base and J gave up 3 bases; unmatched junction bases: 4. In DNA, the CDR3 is TGTGCCAGCAGCTTAGATAGCGGGAGTTACTACAATGAGCAGTTCTTC. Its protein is CASSLDSGSYYNEQFF. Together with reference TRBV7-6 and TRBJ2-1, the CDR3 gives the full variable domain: GAGVSQSPRYKVTKRGQDVALRCDPISGHVSLYWYRQALGQGPEFLTYFNYEAQQDKSGLPNDRFSAERPEGSISTLTIQRTEQRDSAMYRCASSLDSGSYYNEQFFGPGTRLTVL.

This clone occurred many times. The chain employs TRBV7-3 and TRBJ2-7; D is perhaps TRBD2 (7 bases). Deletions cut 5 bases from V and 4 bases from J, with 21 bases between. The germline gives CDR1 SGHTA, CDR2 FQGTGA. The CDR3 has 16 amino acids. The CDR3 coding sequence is TGTGCCAGCAGCCCTCAAGGGAGGGGGGCCGGATACGAGCAGTACTTC. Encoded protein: CASSPQGRGAGYEQYF.

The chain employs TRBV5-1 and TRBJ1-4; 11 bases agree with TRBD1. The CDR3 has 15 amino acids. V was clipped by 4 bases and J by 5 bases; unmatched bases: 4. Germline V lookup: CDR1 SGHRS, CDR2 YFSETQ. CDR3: CASSLGDRGNEKLFF. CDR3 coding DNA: TGCGCCAGCAGCCTGGGGGACAGGGGGAATGAAAAACTGTTTTTT.

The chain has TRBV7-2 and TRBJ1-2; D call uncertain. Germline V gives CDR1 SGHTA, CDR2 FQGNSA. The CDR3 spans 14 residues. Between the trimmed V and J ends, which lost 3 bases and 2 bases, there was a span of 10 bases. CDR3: CASSLLGVNYGYTF. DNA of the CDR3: TGTGCCAGCAGCTTGTTGGGAGTAAACTATGGCTACACCTTC. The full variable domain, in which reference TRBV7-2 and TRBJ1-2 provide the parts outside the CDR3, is GAGVSQSPSNKVTEKGKDVELRCDPISGHTALYWYRQSLGQGLEFLIYFQGNSAPDKSGLPSDRFSAERTGGSVSTLTIQRTQQEDSAVYLCASSLLGVNYGYTFGSGTRLTVV.

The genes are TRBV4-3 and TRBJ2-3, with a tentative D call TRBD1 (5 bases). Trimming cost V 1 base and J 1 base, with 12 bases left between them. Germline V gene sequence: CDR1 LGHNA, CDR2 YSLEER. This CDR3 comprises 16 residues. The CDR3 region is CASSQVLMTGTDTQYF. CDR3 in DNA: TGCGCCAGCAGCCAAGTTCTTATGACAGGCACAGATACGCAGTATTTT.

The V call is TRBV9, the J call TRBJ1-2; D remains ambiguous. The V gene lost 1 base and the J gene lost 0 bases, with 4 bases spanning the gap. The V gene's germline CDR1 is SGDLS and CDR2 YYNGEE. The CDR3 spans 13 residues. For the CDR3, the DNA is TGTGCCAGCAGCGTATCCTCTAACTATGGCTACACCTTC. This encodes CASSVSSNYGYTF.